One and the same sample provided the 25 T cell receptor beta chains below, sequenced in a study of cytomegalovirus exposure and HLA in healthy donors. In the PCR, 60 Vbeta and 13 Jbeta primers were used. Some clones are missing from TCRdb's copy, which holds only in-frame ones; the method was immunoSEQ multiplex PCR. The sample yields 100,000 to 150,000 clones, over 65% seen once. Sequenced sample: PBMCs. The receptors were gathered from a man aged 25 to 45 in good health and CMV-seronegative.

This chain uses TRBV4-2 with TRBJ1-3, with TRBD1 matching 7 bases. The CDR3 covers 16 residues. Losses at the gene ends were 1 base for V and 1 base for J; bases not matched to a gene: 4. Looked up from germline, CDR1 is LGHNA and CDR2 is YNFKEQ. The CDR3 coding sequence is TGTGCCAGCAGCCAAGCCCCAGGGGGTTCTGGAAACACCATATATTTT. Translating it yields CASSQAPGGSGNTIYF.

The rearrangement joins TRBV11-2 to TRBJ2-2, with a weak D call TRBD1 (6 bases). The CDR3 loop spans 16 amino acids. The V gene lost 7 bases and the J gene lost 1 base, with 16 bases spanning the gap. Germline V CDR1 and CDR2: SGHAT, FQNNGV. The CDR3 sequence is CASTPSNRVNTGELFF. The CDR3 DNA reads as TGTGCCAGCACTCCTTCCAACAGGGTGAACACCGGGGAGCTGTTTTTT. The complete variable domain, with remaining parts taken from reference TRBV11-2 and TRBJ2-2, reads EAGVAQSPRYKIIEKRQSVAFWCNPISGHATLYWYQQILGQGPKLLIQFQNNGVVDDSQLPKDRFSAERLKGVDSTLKIQPAKLEDSAVYLCASTPSNRVNTGELFFGEGSRLTVL.

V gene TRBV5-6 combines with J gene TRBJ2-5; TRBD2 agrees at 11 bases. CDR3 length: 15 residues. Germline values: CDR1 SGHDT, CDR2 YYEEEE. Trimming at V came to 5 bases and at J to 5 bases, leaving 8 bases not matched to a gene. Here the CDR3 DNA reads TGTGCCAGCAGGTATAGCGGGGGGGCTTGGGAGACCCAGTACTTC. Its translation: CASRYSGGAWETQYF.

CDR3 coding DNA: TGTGCCAGCAGCTTAACCGGGACAGGGAGAGACGAGCAGTACTTC. It codes for CASSLTGTGRDEQYF. The chain uses TRBV7-9 and TRBJ2-7, with 9 bases lining up with TRBD1. This CDR3 contains 15 residues. J was trimmed by 5 bases and V by 2 bases; bases with no gene match: 7. Looked up from germline, CDR1 is SEHNR and CDR2 is FQNEAQ (reference sequence).

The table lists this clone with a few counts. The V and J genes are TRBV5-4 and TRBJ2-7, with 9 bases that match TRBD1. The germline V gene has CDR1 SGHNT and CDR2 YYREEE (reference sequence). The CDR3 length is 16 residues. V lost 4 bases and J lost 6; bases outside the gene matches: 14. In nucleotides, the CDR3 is TGTGCCAGCAGCCTGAATCCCGGGACAGGGAACTGCGAGCAGTACTTC. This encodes CASSLNPGTGNCEQYF.

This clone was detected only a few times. The CDR3 DNA sequence: TGCGCCAGCAGCTTCGGGACAGGTCTTACAGAAGCTTTCTTT. Protein: CASSFGTGLTEAFF. The genes are TRBV5-1 and TRBJ1-1; 8 bases match TRBD1. Germline V gene lookup returns CDR1 SGHRS and CDR2 YFSETQ. The CDR3 spans 14 residues. V dropped 2 bases and J dropped 8; count of bases not matched to a gene: 8.

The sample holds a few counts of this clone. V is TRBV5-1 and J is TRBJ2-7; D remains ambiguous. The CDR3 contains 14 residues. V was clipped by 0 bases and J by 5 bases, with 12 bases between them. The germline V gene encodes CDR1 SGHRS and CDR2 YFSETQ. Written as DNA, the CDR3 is TGCGCCAGCAGCTTGGGGCGGTCCGGTAACGAGCAGTACTTC. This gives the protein CASSLGRSGNEQYF.

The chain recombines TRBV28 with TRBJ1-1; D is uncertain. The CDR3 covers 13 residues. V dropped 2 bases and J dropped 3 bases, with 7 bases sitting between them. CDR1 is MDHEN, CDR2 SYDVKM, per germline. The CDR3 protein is CASSLTGDTEAFF. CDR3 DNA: TGTGCCAGCAGTTTAACGGGAGACACTGAAGCTTTCTTT.

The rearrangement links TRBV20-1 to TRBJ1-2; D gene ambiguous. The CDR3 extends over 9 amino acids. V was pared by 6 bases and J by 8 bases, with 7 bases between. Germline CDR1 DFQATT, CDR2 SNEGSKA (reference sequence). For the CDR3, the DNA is TGCAGTGCGAGGCCAGGCTACACCTTC. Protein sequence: CSARPGYTF.

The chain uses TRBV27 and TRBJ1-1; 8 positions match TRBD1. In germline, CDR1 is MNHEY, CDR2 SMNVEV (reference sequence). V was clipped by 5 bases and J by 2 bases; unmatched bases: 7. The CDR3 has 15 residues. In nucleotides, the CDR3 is TGTGCCAGCAGTAACGGACAGGGAATAAACACTGAAGCTTTCTTT. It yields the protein CASSNGQGINTEAFF.

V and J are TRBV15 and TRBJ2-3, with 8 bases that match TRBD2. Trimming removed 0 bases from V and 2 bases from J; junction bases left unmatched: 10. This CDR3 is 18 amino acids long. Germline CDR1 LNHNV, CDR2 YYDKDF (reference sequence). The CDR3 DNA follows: TGTGCCACCAGCAGAGATCCCGGGGGGGGGAGCTACACAGATACGCAGTATTTT. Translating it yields CATSRDPGGGSYTDTQYF.

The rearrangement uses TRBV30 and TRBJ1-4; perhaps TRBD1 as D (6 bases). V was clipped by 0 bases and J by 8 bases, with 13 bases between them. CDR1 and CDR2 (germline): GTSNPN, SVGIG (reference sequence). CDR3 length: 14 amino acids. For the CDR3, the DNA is TGTGCCTGGAGTGTACAGGGAGGGGGGGAAAAACTGTTTTTT. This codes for CAWSVQGGGEKLFF.

This CDR3 reads CASRFETGVGYEQYF. CDR3 nucleotides: TGTGCCAGCAGATTCGAAACAGGGGTGGGCTACGAGCAGTACTTC. The chain recombines TRBV28 with TRBJ2-7; 7 positions agree with TRBD1. V lost 6 bases and J lost 3; bases outside the gene matches: 11. The germline CDR1 and CDR2 sequences are MDHEN and SYDVKM. The CDR3 consists of 15 residues.

The CDR3 nucleotides are TGTGCCAGCAGTGCCCGGGACAGCTTCAATCAGCCCCAGCATTTT. Protein sequence: CASSARDSFNQPQHF. The chain is built from TRBV25-1 and TRBJ1-5, with 7 bases aligning to TRBD1. Per the germline V gene, CDR1 is MGHDK and CDR2 is SYGVNS. The CDR3 spans 15 residues. V lost 4 bases to trimming and J lost 3 bases; unmatched junction nucleotides: 6.

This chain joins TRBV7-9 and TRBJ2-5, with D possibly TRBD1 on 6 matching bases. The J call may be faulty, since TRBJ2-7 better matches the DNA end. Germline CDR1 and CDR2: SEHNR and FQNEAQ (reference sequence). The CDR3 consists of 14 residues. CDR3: CASSLVRGSTEQYF. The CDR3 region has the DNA TGTGCCAGCAGCTTAGTCAGGGGTTCGACCGAGCAGTACTTC.

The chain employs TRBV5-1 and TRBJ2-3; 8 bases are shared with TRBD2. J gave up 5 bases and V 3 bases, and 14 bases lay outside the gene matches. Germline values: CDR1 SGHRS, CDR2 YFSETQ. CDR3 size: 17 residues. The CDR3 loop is CASSSRQERETGDTQYF. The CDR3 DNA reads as TGCGCCAGCAGCTCACGCCAGGAGCGGGAGACGGGAGATACGCAGTATTTT.

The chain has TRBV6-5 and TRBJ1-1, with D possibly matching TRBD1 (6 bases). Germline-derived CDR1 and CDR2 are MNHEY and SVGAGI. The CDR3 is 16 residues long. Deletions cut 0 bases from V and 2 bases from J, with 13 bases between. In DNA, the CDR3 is TGTGCCAGCAGTTACTCGGGGGCCAGACCCAACACTGAAGCTTTCTTT. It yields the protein CASSYSGARPNTEAFF.

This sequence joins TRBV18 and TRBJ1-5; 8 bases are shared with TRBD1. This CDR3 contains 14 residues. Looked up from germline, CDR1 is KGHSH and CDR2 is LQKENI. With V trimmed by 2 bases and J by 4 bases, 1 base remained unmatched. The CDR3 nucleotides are TGTGCCAGCTCACCAGACAGGGGTAATCAGCCCCAGCATTTT. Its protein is CASSPDRGNQPQHF.

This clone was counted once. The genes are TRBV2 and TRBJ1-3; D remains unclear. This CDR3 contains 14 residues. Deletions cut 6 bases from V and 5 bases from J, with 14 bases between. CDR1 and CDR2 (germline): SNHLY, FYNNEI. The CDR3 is CASSLESVRNTIYF. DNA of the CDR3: TGTGCCAGCAGCCTGGAGAGTGTTCGAAACACCATATATTTT.

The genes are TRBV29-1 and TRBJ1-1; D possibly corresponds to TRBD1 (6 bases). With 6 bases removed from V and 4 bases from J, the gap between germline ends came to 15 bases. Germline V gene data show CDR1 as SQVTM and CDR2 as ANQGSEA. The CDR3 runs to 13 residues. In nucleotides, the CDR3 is TGCAGCGTGACAGGTCAATTGGGCACTGAAGCTTTCTTT. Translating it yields CSVTGQLGTEAFF.

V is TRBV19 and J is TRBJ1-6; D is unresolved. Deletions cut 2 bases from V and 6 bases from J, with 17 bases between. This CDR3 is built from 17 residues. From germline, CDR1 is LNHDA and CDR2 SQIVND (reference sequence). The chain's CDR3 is CASSILTLESSNSPLHF. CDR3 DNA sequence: TGTGCCAGTAGTATACTGACACTTGAAAGCAGTAATTCACCCCTCCACTTT.

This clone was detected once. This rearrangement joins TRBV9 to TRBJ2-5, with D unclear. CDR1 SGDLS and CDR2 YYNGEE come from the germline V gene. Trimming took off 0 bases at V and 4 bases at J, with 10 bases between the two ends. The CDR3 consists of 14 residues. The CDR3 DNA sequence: TGTGCCAGCAGCGTAGACGGCCGGAGAGAGACCCAGTACTTC. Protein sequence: CASSVDGRRETQYF. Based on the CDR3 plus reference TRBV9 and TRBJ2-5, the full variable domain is DSGVTQTPKHLITATGQRVTLRCSPRSGDLSVYWYQQSLDQGLQFLIQYYNGEERAKGNILERFSAQQFPDLHSELNLSSLELGDSALYFCASSVDGRRETQYFGPGTRLLVL.

The CDR3 DNA is TGTGCCAGCAGCTCCGGACTAGCGGGAACAGATACGCAGTATTTT. The encoded protein is CASSSGLAGTDTQYF. The V gene is TRBV7-3, the J gene TRBJ2-3; TRBD2 matches 12 bases. V trimming: 4 bases; J trimming: 3 bases; junction bases outside the gene matches: 2. Germline-derived CDR1 and CDR2 are SGHTA and FQGTGA. The CDR3 consists of 15 residues.

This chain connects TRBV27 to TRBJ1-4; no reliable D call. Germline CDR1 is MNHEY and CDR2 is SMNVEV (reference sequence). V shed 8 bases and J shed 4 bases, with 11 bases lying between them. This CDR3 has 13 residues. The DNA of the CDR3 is TGTGCCAGCGCAAGAGGCATTAATGAAAAACTGTTTTTT. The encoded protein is CASARGINEKLFF.

The CDR3 DNA reads as TGTGCCAGCAGCAAGGGGTTATCCGGGGAGCTGTTTTTT. As protein: CASSKGLSGELFF. The J gene is TRBJ2-2, the V gene TRBV11-2; tentatively, D is TRBD1 (5 bases). The CDR3 spans 13 residues. The V and J ends lost 5 bases and 6 bases respectively, with 10 bases between them. Germline loops: CDR1 SGHAT, CDR2 FQNNGV.